The clone carrying this T cell receptor (beta chain) was counted only a few times. The sample belongs to a study of blood T cell repertoires in COVID-19. Study as a whole: Researchers got acute and convalescent COVID-19 samples from the United States, Italy and Spain. Sample material is recorded as cDNA or gDNA derived from T cells, B-cell-depleted T cells, or PBMCs.

The method was immunoSEQ multiplex PCR; TCRdb's version includes in-frame clones alone and lacks a portion of them. The sample carries 190,000 or so clones, 75% to 90% recorded once. Categorization into cohorts depended on clinical history that participants reported. Material: PBMCs or T cells enriched from blood (not recorded which). The source of this sequence is a man aged 35-49 years who had recovered from COVID-19.

Here the CDR3 reads CASSLAGGNQETQYF. CDR3 coding DNA: TGCGCCAGCAGCTTGGCAGGGGGGAACCAAGAGACCCAGTACTTC. This chain links TRBV5-1 with TRBJ2-5; maybe TRBD1 (7 bases). CDR3 length: 15 residues. CDR1 is SGHRS and CDR2 is YFSETQ in the germline V gene. Between the trimmed V and J ends, which lost 0 bases and 0 bases, there was a span of 9 bases.